This T cell receptor beta chain was recovered during a study of T cells in Graves' hyperthyroidism and ophthalmopathy. The overall study: Specimen type is peripheral blood, collected at initial diagnosis prior to any treatment.

Participants, patients aged 18 to 65, had newly diagnosed hyperthyroidism with a duration under 2 months. This clonotype was detected only a few times. Its specificity is not known. Broader study findings: Stable hyperthyroidism was told apart from ophthalmopathy by a model built on 13 V-J features. In the blood, most expanded thyroid clonotypes above 0.001 appeared as well.

Template material for amplifying TCR beta CDR3 regions consisted of RNA transcripts. The study used the HTBI primer set for a first-round RT-PCR of the TCR CDR3. TCRdb passed the multiplex PCR reads through MiXCR, listing each CDR3 protein once. Of a few hundred thousand distinct CDR3 sequences in the sample, about 20% were seen once. Sequences were obtained from blood. This receptor was taken from a woman aged 45-65 years with Graves' hyperthyroidism.

The CDR3 DNA follows: TGTGCCAGCAATGAGAAGGCGGGCAGGGTCATCTCTGGAAACACCATATATTTT. It encodes CASNEKAGRVISGNTIYF. The chain uses TRBV12-3 or TRBV12-4 and TRBJ1-3; TRBD1 is a possible D gene (5 bases). The CDR3 has 18 amino acids. V shed 7 bases and J shed 0 bases, with 22 bases lying between them.